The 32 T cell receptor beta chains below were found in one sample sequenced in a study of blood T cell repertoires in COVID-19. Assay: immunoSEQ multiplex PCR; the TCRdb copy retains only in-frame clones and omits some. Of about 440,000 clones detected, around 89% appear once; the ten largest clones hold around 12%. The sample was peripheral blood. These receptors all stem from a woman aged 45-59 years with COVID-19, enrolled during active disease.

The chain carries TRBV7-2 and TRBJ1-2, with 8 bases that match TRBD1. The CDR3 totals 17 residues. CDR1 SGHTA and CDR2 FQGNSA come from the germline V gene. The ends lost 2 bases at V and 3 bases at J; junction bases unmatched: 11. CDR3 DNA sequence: TGTGCCAGCAGCTTATTCCAGGGGGCCTGGGCGGACTATGGCTACACCTTC. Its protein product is CASSLFQGAWADYGYTF.

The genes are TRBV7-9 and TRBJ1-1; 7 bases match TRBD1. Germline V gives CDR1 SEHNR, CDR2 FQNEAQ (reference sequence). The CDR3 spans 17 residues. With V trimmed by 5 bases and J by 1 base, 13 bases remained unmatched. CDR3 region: CASSTPFSTGRNTEAFF. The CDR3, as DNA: TGTGCCAGCAGCACCCCATTCTCGACAGGGAGGAACACTGAAGCTTTCTTT.

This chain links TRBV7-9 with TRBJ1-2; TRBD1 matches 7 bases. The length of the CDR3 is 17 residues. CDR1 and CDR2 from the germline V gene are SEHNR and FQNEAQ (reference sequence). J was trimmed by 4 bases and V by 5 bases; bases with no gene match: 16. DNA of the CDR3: TGTGCCAGCAGCCATTACCCGAAACGACAGGGACTCTATGGCTACACCTTC. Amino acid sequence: CASSHYPKRQGLYGYTF.

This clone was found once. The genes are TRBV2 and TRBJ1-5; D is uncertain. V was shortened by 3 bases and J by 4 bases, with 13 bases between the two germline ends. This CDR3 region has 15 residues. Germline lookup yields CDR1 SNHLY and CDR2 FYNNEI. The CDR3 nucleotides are TGTGCCAGCAGTGAGTGGGAGGGAGAGAATCAGCCCCAGCATTTT. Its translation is CASSEWEGENQPQHF.

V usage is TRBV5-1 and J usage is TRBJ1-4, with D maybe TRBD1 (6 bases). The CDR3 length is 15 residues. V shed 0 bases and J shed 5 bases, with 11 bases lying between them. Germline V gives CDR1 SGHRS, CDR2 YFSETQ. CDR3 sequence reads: CASSLVPGVNEKLFF. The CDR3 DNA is TGCGCCAGCAGCTTGGTACCAGGGGTGAATGAAAAACTGTTTTTT.

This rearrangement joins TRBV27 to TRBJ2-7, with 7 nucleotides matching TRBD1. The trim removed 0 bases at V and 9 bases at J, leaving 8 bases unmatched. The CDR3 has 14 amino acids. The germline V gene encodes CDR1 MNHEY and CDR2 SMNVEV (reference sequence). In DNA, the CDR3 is TGTGCCAGCAGTTTATCCCGGACAGGAGGAAGGCAGTACTTC. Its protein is CASSLSRTGGRQYF.

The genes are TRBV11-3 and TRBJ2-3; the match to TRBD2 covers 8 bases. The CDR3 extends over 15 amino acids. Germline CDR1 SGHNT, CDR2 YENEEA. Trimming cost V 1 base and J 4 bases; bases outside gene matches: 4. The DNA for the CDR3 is TGTGCCAGCAGCTTAGGCGGGGGGAGCTCAGATACGCAGTATTTT. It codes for CASSLGGGSSDTQYF.

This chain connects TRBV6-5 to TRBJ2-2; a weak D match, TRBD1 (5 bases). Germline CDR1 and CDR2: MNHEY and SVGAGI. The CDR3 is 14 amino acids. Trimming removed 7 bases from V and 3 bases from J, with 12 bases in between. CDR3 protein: CASTLKGDTGELFF. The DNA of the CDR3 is TGTGCCAGCACTCTAAAAGGGGACACCGGGGAGCTGTTTTTT.

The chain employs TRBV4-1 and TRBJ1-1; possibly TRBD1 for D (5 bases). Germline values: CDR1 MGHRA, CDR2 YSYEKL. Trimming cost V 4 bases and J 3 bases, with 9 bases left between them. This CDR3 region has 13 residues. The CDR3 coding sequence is TGCGCCAGCAGCCTATCGGGGGACACTGAAGCTTTCTTT. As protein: CASSLSGDTEAFF.

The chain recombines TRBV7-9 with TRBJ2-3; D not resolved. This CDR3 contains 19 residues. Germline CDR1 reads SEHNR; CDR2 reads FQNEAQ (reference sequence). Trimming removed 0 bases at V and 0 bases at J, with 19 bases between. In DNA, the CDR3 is TGTGCCAGCAGCTTAGCGATCCTGAGAGCAGGCGTCAGCACAGATACGCAGTATTTT. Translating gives CASSLAILRAGVSTDTQYF.

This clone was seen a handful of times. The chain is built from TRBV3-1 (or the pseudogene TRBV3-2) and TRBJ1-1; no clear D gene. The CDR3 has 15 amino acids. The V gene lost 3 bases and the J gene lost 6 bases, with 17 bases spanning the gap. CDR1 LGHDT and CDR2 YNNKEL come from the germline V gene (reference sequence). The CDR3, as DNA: TGTGCCAGCAGCCAGGGTGGAGGAATTTCCGCTGAAGCTTTCTTT. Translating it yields CASSQGGGISAEAFF.

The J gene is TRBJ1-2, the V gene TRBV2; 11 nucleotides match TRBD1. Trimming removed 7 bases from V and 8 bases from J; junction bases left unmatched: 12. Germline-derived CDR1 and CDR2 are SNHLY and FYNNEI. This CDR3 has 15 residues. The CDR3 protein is CASIETGTGGRGYTF. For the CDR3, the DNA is TGTGCCAGCATTGAGACGGGGACAGGGGGTAGAGGCTACACCTTC.

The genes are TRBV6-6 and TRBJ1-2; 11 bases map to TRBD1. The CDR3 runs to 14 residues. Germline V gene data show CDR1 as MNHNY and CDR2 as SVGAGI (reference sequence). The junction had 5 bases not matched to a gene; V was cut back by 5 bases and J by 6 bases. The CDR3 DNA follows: TGTGCCAGCAGTCCACGGACAGGGGGCCATGGCTACACCTTC. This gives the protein CASSPRTGGHGYTF.

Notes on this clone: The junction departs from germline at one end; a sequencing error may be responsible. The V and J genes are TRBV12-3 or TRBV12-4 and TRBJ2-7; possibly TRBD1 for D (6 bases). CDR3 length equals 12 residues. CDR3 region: CASTTLGAPDHF. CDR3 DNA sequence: TGTGCCAGCACCACTTTGGGGGCTCCCGATCACTTC.

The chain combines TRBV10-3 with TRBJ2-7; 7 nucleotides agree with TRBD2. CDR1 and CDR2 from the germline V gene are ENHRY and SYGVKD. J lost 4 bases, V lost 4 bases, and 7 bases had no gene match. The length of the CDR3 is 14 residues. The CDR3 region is CAISGGGNGYEQYF. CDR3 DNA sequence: TGTGCCATCAGTGGGGGGGGGAATGGTTACGAGCAGTACTTC.

In nucleotides, the CDR3 is TGTGCCAGCAGCTTAGGGATAGCTGGCTACACCTTC. Translated, it gives CASSLGIAGYTF. The chain uses TRBV7-9 and TRBJ1-2; D not resolved. The CDR3 runs to 12 residues. The V end was cut by 1 base, the J end by 7 bases, with 7 bases between. Germline V gene sequence: CDR1 SEHNR, CDR2 FQNEAQ (reference sequence).

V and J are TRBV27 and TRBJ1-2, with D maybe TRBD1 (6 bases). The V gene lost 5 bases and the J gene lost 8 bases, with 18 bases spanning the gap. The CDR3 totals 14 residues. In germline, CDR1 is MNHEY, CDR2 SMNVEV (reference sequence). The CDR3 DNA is TGTGCCAGCAGTCCCGGACAGCACATAGGGGGCTACACCTTC. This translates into CASSPGQHIGGYTF.

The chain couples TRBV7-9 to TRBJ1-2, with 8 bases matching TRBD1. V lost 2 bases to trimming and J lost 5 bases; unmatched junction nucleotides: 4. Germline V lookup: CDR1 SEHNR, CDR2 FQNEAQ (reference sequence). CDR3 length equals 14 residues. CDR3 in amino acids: CASSLQGALYGYTF. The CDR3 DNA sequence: TGTGCCAGCAGCTTACAGGGGGCCTTGTATGGCTACACCTTC.

CDR3 bases: TGTGCCAGCAGCCCGGGAGGGGGGGCGGAAAGCGAGCAGTACTTC. This codes for CASSPGGGAESEQYF. The chain joins TRBV5-4 to TRBJ2-7, with 8 bases matching TRBD2. This CDR3 spans 15 amino acids. Germline V gene data show CDR1 as SGHNT and CDR2 as YYREEE (reference sequence). With 4 bases clipped from V and 6 bases from J, the junction kept 12 bases outside the gene matches.

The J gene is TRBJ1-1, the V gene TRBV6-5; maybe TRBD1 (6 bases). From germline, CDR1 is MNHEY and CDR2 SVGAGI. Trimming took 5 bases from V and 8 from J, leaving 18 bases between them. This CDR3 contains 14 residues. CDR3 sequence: CASSPHFRGTEAFF. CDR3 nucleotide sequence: TGTGCCAGCAGTCCACACTTCAGGGGCACCGAAGCTTTCTTT.

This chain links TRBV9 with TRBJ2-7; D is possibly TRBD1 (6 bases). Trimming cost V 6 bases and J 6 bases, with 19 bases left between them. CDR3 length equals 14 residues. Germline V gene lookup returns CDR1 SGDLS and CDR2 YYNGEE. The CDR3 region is CASTTRDNPVEQYF. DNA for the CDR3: TGTGCCAGCACTACCCGGGACAATCCCGTCGAGCAGTACTTC. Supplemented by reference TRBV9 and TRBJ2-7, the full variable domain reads DSGVTQTPKHLITATGQRVTLRCSPRSGDLSVYWYQQSLDQGLQFLIQYYNGEERAKGNILERFSAQQFPDLHSELNLSSLELGDSALYFCASTTRDNPVEQYFGPGTRLTVT.

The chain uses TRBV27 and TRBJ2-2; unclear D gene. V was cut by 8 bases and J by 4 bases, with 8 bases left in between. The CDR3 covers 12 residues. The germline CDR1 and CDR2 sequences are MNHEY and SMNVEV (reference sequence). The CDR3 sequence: CASRRFTGELFF. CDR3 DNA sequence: TGTGCCAGCCGCAGGTTCACCGGGGAGCTGTTTTTT.

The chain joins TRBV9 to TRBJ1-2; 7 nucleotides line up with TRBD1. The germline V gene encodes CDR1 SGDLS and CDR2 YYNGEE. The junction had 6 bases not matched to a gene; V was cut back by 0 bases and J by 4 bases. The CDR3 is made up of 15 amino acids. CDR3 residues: CASSVGGQASYGYTF. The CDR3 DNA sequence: TGTGCCAGCAGCGTAGGTGGACAGGCGAGCTATGGCTACACCTTC. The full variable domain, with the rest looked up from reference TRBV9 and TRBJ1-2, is DSGVTQTPKHLITATGQRVTLRCSPRSGDLSVYWYQQSLDQGLQFLIQYYNGEERAKGNILERFSAQQFPDLHSELNLSSLELGDSALYFCASSVGGQASYGYTFGSGTRLTVV.

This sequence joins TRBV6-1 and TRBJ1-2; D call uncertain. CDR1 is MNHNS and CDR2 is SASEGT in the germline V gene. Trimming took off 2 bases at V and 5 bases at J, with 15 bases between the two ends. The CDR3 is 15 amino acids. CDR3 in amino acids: CASSETPGEGYGYTF. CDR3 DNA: TGTGCCAGCAGTGAAACCCCGGGAGAGGGTTATGGCTACACCTTC.

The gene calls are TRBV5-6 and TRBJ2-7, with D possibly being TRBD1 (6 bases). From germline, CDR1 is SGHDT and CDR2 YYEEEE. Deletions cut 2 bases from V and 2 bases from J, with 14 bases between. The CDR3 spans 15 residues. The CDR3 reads CASSFSPGHPYEQYF. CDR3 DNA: TGTGCCAGCAGCTTCTCGCCGGGACATCCCTACGAGCAGTACTTC.

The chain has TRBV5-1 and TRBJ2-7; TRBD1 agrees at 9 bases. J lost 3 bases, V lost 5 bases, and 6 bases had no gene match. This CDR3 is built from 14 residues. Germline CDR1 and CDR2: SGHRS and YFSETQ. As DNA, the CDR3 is TGCGCCAGCAGGGCACCGGGACAGGGCTACGAGCAGTACTTC. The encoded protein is CASRAPGQGYEQYF.

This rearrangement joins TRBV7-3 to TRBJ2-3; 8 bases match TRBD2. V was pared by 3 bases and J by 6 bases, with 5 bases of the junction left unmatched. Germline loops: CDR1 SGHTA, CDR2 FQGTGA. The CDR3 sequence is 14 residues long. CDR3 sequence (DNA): TGTGCCAGCAGCTTCAGGACTAGCTGGGATACGCAGTATTTT. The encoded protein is CASSFRTSWDTQYF.

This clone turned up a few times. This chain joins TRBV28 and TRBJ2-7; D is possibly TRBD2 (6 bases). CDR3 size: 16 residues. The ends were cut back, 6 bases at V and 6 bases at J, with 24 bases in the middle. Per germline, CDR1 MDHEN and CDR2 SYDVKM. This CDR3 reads CASSQTSAGNRGEQYF. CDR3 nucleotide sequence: TGTGCCAGCAGCCAAACCTCAGCGGGTAATCGGGGCGAGCAGTACTTC.

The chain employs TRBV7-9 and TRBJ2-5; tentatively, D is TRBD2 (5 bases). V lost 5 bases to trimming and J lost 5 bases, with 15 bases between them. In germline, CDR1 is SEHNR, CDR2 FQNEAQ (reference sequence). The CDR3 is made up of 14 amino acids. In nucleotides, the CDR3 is TGTGCCAGCAGCCCCCGGACTGGATCGGAGACCCAGTACTTC. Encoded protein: CASSPRTGSETQYF.

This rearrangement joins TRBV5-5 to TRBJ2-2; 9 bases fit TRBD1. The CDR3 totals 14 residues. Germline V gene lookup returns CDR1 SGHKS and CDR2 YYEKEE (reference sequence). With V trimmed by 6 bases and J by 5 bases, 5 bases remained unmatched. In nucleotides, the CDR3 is TGTGCCAGCAAGGGACAGGGCTCGACCGGGGAGCTGTTTTTT. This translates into CASKGQGSTGELFF. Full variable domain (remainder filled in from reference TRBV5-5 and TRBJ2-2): DAGVTQSPTHLIKTRGQQVTLRCSPISGHKSVSWYQQVLGQGPQFIFQYYEKEERGRGNFPDRFSARQFPNYSSELNVNALLLGDSALYLCASKGQGSTGELFFGEGSRLTVL.

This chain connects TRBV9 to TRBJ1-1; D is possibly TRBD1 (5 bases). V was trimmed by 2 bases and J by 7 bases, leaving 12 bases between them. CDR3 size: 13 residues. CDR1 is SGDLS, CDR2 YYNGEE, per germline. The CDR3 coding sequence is TGTGCCAGCAGCGTCCTCCAGGGTAGTGAAGCTTTCTTT. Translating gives CASSVLQGSEAFF. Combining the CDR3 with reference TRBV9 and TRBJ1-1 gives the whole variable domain DSGVTQTPKHLITATGQRVTLRCSPRSGDLSVYWYQQSLDQGLQFLIQYYNGEERAKGNILERFSAQQFPDLHSELNLSSLELGDSALYFCASSVLQGSEAFFGQGTRLTVV.

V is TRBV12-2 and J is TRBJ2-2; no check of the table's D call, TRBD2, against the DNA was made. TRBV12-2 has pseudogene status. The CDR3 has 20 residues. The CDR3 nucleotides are TGTGCAAGTCGCTTCGATTTTCCTCGACGAGCGGGGGGGCCCACCGGGGAGCTGTTTTTT. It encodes CASRFDFPRRAGGPTGELFF.